Presented here are 3 T cell receptor beta chains from one specimen sequenced in a study of CD8+CD57+ T cells in acquired aplastic anemia. Genomic DNA, serving as template, underwent TCR beta VDJ and CDR3 profiling. Via MiXCR, TCRdb re-called the reads, giving one row per CDR3 protein. The sample has 450,000 to 600,000 distinct CDR3 sequences; roughly 34% are singletons. CD8+CD57+ cell expansion, shown by flow cytometry, had occurred in the patients selected for sequencing. The source material was sorted CD4+, CD8+, or CD8+CD57+ T cells (not recorded which) from PBMCs. The receptors originated from a human donor with aplastic anemia.

This chain connects TRBV10-3 to TRBJ2-1; TRBD2 matches at 10 bases. V was clipped by 10 bases and J by 3 bases; unmatched bases: 6. Germline loops: CDR1 ENHRY, CDR2 SYGVKD. The CDR3 has 14 residues. CDR3 in DNA: TGTGCCACCGGACTAGCGGTAAGCTACAATGAGCAGTTCTTC. It specifies CATGLAVSYNEQFF.

This clonotype was counted a few times. This chain connects TRBV10-3 to TRBJ2-7; TRBD1 matches at 10 bases. V shed 5 bases and J 3 bases; nucleotides not matched to a gene: 10. The CDR3 runs to 16 residues. Germline V gene lookup returns CDR1 ENHRY and CDR2 SYGVKD. CDR3 coding DNA: TGTGCCATCAGTCCGACAGGGGGCGCAGGGGGCTACGAGCAGTACTTC. Its translation: CAISPTGGAGGYEQYF.

This clonotype was recorded a few times. A much larger clonotype is one base distant, so this may be a read error. This chain connects TRBV2 to TRBJ1-1; perhaps TRBD1 as D (6 bases). Germline V CDR1 and CDR2: SNHLY, FYNNEI. The CDR3 has 14 residues. Between the trimmed V and J ends, which lost 7 bases and 0 bases, there was a span of 12 bases. This CDR3 reads CASTAGTMNTEAFF. In DNA, the CDR3 is TGTGCCAGCACGGCAGGGACAATGAACACTGAAGCTTTCTTT.